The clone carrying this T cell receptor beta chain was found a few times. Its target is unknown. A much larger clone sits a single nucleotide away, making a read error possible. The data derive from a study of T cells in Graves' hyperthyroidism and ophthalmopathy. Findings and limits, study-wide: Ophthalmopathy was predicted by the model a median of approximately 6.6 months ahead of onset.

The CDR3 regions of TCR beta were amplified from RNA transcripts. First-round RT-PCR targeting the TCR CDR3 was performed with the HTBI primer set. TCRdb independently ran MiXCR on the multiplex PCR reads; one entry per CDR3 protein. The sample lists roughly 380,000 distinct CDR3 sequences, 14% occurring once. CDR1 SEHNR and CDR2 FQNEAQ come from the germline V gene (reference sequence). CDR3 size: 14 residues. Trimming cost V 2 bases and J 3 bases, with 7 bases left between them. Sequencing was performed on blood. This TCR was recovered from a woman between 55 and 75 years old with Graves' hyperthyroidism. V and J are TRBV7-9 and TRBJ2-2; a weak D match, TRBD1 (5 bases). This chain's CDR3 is CASSLQGYTGELFF. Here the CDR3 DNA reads TGTGCCAGCAGCTTACAGGGTTACACCGGGGAGCTGTTTTTT.